The rows below give T cell receptor beta chains drawn from one sample of a study of beta chain features in type 1 diabetes. Produced via immunoSEQ multiplex PCR; TCRdb's table is partial and in-frame only. The sample consists of 450,000 to 550,000 clones, about 30% of them appearing once. The sequencing sample was made of naive CD4+ T cells from blood. These receptors were obtained from a man in his late teens or twenties in good health. The CDR3 runs from the conserved cysteine through the conserved F or W. A D gene is named only where the DNA matches it firmly. Rows give clone size only sometimes, using once, few, many, or a class for an expanded clone.

V gene	D gene	clone size	J gene	CDR3 DNA	CDR3 protein
TRBV18	NA	NA	TRBJ2-3	TGTGCCAGCTCACCGCTTGCAGATACGCAGTATTTT	CASSPLADTQYF
TRBV25-1	NA	NA	TRBJ2-5	TGTGCCAGCAGTGAACCCGGCCAAGAGACCCAGTACTTC	CASSEPGQETQYF
TRBV11-2	NA	NA	TRBJ1-1	TGTGCCAGCAGCTTAGACAGGGACACTGAAGCTTTCTTT	CASSLDRDTEAFF
TRBV30	NA	few	TRBJ2-5	TGTGCCTGGAGTCGGGGGGCTCGGGAGACCCAGTACTTC	CAWSRGARETQYF
TRBV30	NA	NA	TRBJ2-1	TGTGCCTGGAGTGTAGGATCCTACAATGAGCAGTTCTTC	CAWSVGSYNEQFF
TRBV6-5	TRBD1	NA	TRBJ1-2	TGTGCCAGCACTACGGGACAGCCCAACTGGGGCTACACCTTC	CASTTGQPNWGYTF
TRBV30	NA	NA	TRBJ1-1	TGTGCCTGGAGGGGACGGGTGGTGGGTGAAGCTTTCTTT	CAWRGRVVGEAFF
TRBV2	NA	few	TRBJ2-1	TGTGCCAGCATCCTGACAGGATACAATGAGCAGTTCTTC	CASILTGYNEQFF
TRBV25-1	NA	NA	TRBJ2-7	TGTGCCAGCAGGGAGCCACATAACGGCCGCGAGCAGTACTTC	CASREPHNGREQYF
TRBV19	TRBD1	NA	TRBJ1-5	TGTGCCAGTAGTATCGACAGGGCGATTCAGCCCCAGCATTTT	CASSIDRAIQPQHF
TRBV7-2	TRBD2	NA	TRBJ2-7	TGTGCCAGCAGGGCCGCTAGCGGGAGAGTGAGGCACGAGCAGTACTTC	CASRAASGRVRHEQYF
TRBV9	NA	few	TRBJ2-2	TGTGCCAGCAGCCCGACCCGGGACATCAACACCGGGGAGCTGTTTTTT	CASSPTRDINTGELFF
TRBV5-1	NA	NA	TRBJ2-5	TGCGCCAGCAGGGTGAGGGCCCAAGAGACCCAGTACTTC	CASRVRAQETQYF
TRBV7-2	NA	once	TRBJ2-5	TGTGCCAGCAGCTTAGAGGGTTTAGAGACCCAGTACTTC	CASSLEGLETQYF
TRBV30	NA	NA	TRBJ2-5	TGTGCCTGGAGTGCCCAAGAGACCCAGTACTTC	CAWSAQETQYF
TRBV29-1	NA	NA	TRBJ2-7	TGCAGCGTCTGGGCTAGCGTAGAGCAGTACTTC	CSVWASVEQYF
TRBV23-1	TRBD2	NA	TRBJ2-1	TGCGCCAGCAGTCAAACAGGGACTAGCGGGAGGAATGAGCAGTTCTTC	CASSQTGTSGRNEQFF
TRBV30	NA	NA	TRBJ2-5	TGTGCCTGGAGCGTAACCCTGAGAGGGACCCAGTACTTC	CAWSVTLRGTQYF
TRBV7-9	NA	few	TRBJ2-5	TGTGCCAGCAGCGCCCTTGCGGCGGTCCAAGAGACCCAGTACTTC	CASSALAAVQETQYF
TRBV14	NA	NA	TRBJ1-2	TGTGCCAGCAGCCAAGAGGGGTTTGGCTACACCTTC	CASSQEGFGYTF
TRBV30	NA	few	TRBJ1-3	TGTGCCTGGGGGCCAGGAAACTCTGGAAACACCATATATTTT	CAWGPGNSGNTIYF
TRBV29-1	NA	few	TRBJ2-2	TGCAGCGTTGCGGACACCGGGGAGCTGTTTTTT	CSVADTGELFF
TRBV11-2	NA	few	TRBJ2-3	TGTGCCAGCAGCTCAAGCGGGCCAAGCCCAGATACGCAGTATTTT	CASSSSGPSPDTQYF
TRBV29-1	NA	NA	TRBJ2-1	TGCAGCTCTCGACGTAGCGATGAGCAGTTCTTC	CSSRRSDEQFF
TRBV7-9	NA	few	TRBJ2-1	TGTGCCAGCAGCGCCGGGACGGCCCGCCTGCAGTTCTTC	CASSAGTARLQFF
TRBV6-6	TRBD2	NA	TRBJ2-3	TGTGCCAGCAGTCCTAGCGGGAGGGGCACAGATACGCAGTATTTT	CASSPSGRGTDTQYF
TRBV9	NA	NA	TRBJ2-1	TGTGCCAGCAGCGTAGCCAGCAATGAGCAGTTCTTC	CASSVASNEQFF
TRBV4-1	NA	NA	TRBJ2-5	TGCGCCAGCAGCCTTCCTACTGAGACCCAGTACTTC	CASSLPTETQYF
TRBV29-1	TRBD2	few	TRBJ2-4	TGCAGCGCCGAGGGACTAACCGAAACCATTCAGTACTTC	CSAEGLTETIQYF
TRBV5-6	NA	few	TRBJ2-1	TGTGCCAGCAGTGTTCCAACTTTCAGAGACAATGAGCAGTTCTTC	CASSVPTFRDNEQFF
TRBV5-1	TRBD1	few	TRBJ2-5	TGCGCCAGCAGCTTGTGGGGACAGGGGATGCTGGAGACCCAGTACTTC	CASSLWGQGMLETQYF
TRBV30	NA	NA	TRBJ2-3	TGTGCCTGGAGTGTACAGGGTTTGGGACTCAATACGCAGTATTTT	CAWSVQGLGLNTQYF
TRBV6-6	NA	NA	TRBJ2-7	TGTGCCAGCAGTTTGGGACGGAGCTCCTACGAGCAGTACTTC	CASSLGRSSYEQYF
TRBV2	NA	NA	TRBJ1-2	TGTGCCAGCAGTGCGGGCCTCTATGGCTACACCTTC	CASSAGLYGYTF